One sample yielded the 18 T cell receptor beta chains listed below, sequenced in a study of vaccination effects on CD4 cells after COVID-19. These receptors have no identified antigens. Method: immunoSEQ multiplex PCR; TCRdb's copy keeps in-frame clones and lacks some. The table has more than 65,000 clones, about 80% seen once. The ViraFEST assay expanded antigen-specific CD4+ T cells with viral peptide pools before sequencing. Scientists isolated CD4+ T cells after a roughly 10-day culture period ended. Participants were given two doses of BNT162b2 or mRNA-1273 vaccine. Sequenced here: CD4+ T cells from PBMCs cultured with HCoV-229E spike peptides, sampled after COVID-19 vaccination. These receptors were collected from a human donor who received a COVID-19 vaccine.

This clone was picked up one time. V and J are TRBV6-6 and TRBJ1-4, with D tentatively TRBD1 (6 bases). The CDR3 runs to 14 residues. Germline V gives CDR1 MNHNY, CDR2 SVGAGI (reference sequence). The ends were cut back, 6 bases at V and 9 bases at J, with 17 bases in the middle. CDR3 coding DNA: TGTGCCAGCAGATTAGGACAGCCTTATCAAAAACTGTTTTTT. As protein: CASRLGQPYQKLFF.

The rearrangement uses TRBV12-3 or TRBV12-4 and TRBJ2-2; no clear D gene. V was pared by 5 bases and J by 6 bases, with 10 bases between. CDR3 length: 13 amino acids. The CDR3 loop is CASSQIEPGELFF. The DNA for the CDR3 is TGTGCCAGCAGTCAGATAGAGCCCGGGGAGCTGTTTTTT.

The chain is built from TRBV18 and TRBJ2-7; tentatively, D is TRBD2 (6 bases). V was cut by 6 bases and J by 6 bases, with 15 bases left in between. This CDR3 is 13 amino acids long. Germline V gene data show CDR1 as KGHSH and CDR2 as LQKENI. Written as DNA, the CDR3 is TGTGCCAGCTCCCCGGGGGAGAGGGGCGAGCAGTACGTC. Translation gives CASSPGERGEQYV.

CDR3 DNA: TGTGCCAGAGGGGGACTGGGGGGGTGGACCGGGGAGCTGTTTTTT. It translates to CARGGLGGWTGELFF. This chain connects TRBV19 to TRBJ2-2, with D tentatively TRBD2 (7 bases). Deletions cut 9 bases from V and 5 bases from J, with 19 bases between. Per the germline V gene, CDR1 is LNHDA and CDR2 is SQIVND (reference sequence). The CDR3 has 15 amino acids.

The chain is built from TRBV18 and TRBJ2-2; D unclear. The V gene's germline CDR1 is KGHSH and CDR2 LQKENI. V gave up 3 bases and J gave up 4 bases, with 6 bases separating them. The CDR3 contains 13 residues. The CDR3 reads CASSPSSTGELFF. DNA for the CDR3: TGTGCCAGCTCACCCTCTAGCACCGGGGAGCTGTTTTTT.

The chain uses TRBV3-1 (or the pseudogene TRBV3-2) and TRBJ1-3; D might be TRBD1 (5 bases). This CDR3 region has 15 residues. V was shortened by 0 bases and J by 7 bases, with 13 bases between the two germline ends. Looked up from germline, CDR1 is LGHDT and CDR2 is YNNKEL (reference sequence). The CDR3 here is CASSQDRFKGNTIYF. The CDR3 DNA follows: TGTGCCAGCAGCCAAGATAGGTTTAAGGGGAACACCATATATTTT.

The genes are TRBV6-6 and TRBJ2-2; TRBD1 might be the D (5 bases). Germline CDR1 MNHNY, CDR2 SVGAGI (reference sequence). The CDR3 spans 14 residues. Trimming stripped 5 bases from V and 4 bases from J, with 11 bases between. As DNA, the CDR3 is TGTGCCAGCAGTCCCCTAAGGGGCACCGGGGAGCTGTTTTTT. It codes for CASSPLRGTGELFF.

The rearrangement joins TRBV6-4 to TRBJ1-1; D is ambiguous. Germline lookup yields CDR1 MRHNA and CDR2 SNTAGT. V dropped 0 bases and J dropped 1 base, with 9 bases sitting between them. CDR3 size: 15 residues. As DNA, the CDR3 is TGTGCCAGCAGTGACTCAGGGAGATCGAACACTGAAGCTTTCTTT. Translated, it gives CASSDSGRSNTEAFF.

The rearrangement uses TRBV4-1 and TRBJ2-2; 9 bases map to TRBD1. V lost 4 bases and J lost 4; bases outside the gene matches: 13. Looked up from germline, CDR1 is MGHRA and CDR2 is YSYEKL. The CDR3 extends over 18 amino acids. The CDR3 nucleotides are TGCGCCAGCAGCCGTCCCATACAGGGGGCACCGAGCACCGGGGAGCTGTTTTTT. Amino acid sequence: CASSRPIQGAPSTGELFF.

The chain recombines TRBV5-1 with TRBJ1-4; possible D gene TRBD1, 6 bases. CDR1 is SGHRS, CDR2 YFSETQ, per germline. This CDR3 contains 16 residues. The V end lost 4 bases, the J end lost 7 bases, and 20 bases lay between the germline ends. CDR3 residues: CASSPRRDTGGEKLFF. The CDR3 DNA sequence: TGCGCCAGCAGCCCGAGACGGGACACTGGGGGTGAAAAACTGTTTTTT. The variable domain in full, with the rest retrieved from reference TRBV5-1 and TRBJ1-4, is KAGVTQTPRYLIKTRGQQVTLSCSPISGHRSVSWYQQTPGQGLQFLFEYFSETQRNKGNFPGRFSGRQFSNSRSEMNVSTLELGDSALYLCASSPRRDTGGEKLFFGSGTQLSVL.

In this sample, this clone turned up once. The chain employs TRBV11-3 and TRBJ2-3; TRBD2 matches 14 bases. There are 16 residues in the CDR3. Trimming took 5 bases from V and 4 from J; bases not matched to a gene: 5. Germline-derived CDR1 and CDR2 are SGHNT and YENEEA. CDR3 loop: CASSHGTSGGADTQYF. The CDR3 bases are TGTGCCAGCAGCCATGGGACTAGCGGGGGCGCAGATACGCAGTATTTT.

The V call is TRBV12-3 or TRBV12-4, the J call TRBJ2-2, with D uncertain. This CDR3 is built from 13 residues. Trimming pared 6 bases from V and 0 bases from J, leaving 5 bases between. The CDR3 spells CASRLTNTGELFF. CDR3 DNA: TGTGCCAGCAGACTAACGAACACCGGGGAGCTGTTTTTT.

The rearrangement joins TRBV2 to TRBJ1-6; no reliable D call. Germline V gene data show CDR1 as SNHLY and CDR2 as FYNNEI. CDR3 size: 15 residues. The V and J ends lost 4 bases and 3 bases respectively, with 10 bases between them. This CDR3 is CASSGSHLYNSPLHF. Here the CDR3 DNA reads TGTGCCAGCAGTGGTTCACACCTCTATAATTCACCCCTCCACTTT.

The rearrangement links TRBV5-1 to TRBJ2-2; the D call may be TRBD1 or TRBD2 (6 bases each). The CDR3 runs to 15 residues. V lost 3 bases, J lost 5 bases, and 14 bases lay in between. In germline, CDR1 is SGHRS, CDR2 YFSETQ. CDR3 sequence (DNA): TGCGCCAGCAGCTGGGGGGTCCAGGGGACCGGGGAGCTGTTTTTT. The encoded protein is CASSWGVQGTGELFF.

The V call is TRBV30, the J call TRBJ2-5; D call uncertain. Trimming removed 0 bases at V and 5 bases at J, with 7 bases between. This CDR3 is 12 amino acids long. Germline V gene data show CDR1 as GTSNPN and CDR2 as SVGIG (reference sequence). CDR3 sequence reads: CAWSVLAETQYF. CDR3 in DNA: TGTGCCTGGAGTGTACTGGCGGAGACCCAGTACTTC.

The chain is built from TRBV5-1 and TRBJ2-1, with D perhaps matching TRBD1 (6 bases). V was cut by 0 bases and J by 8 bases, with 15 bases left in between. This CDR3 region has 15 residues. Germline V gene sequence: CDR1 SGHRS, CDR2 YFSETQ. The CDR3 loop reads CASSLVGDKADEQFF. CDR3 in DNA: TGCGCCAGCAGCTTGGTAGGGGACAAAGCAGATGAGCAGTTCTTC.

This rearrangement joins TRBV6-5 to TRBJ2-2, with TRBD1 matching over 12 bases. J lost 3 bases, V lost 7 bases, and 3 bases had no gene match. Germline loops: CDR1 MNHEY, CDR2 SVGAGI. This CDR3 contains 15 residues. CDR3 coding DNA: TGTGCCAGCAACCGGGACAGGGGGCACACCGGGGAGCTGTTTTTT. This encodes CASNRDRGHTGELFF.

This chain uses TRBV19 with TRBJ1-1, with no clear D. CDR3 length: 11 residues. CDR1 is LNHDA, CDR2 SQIVND, per germline (reference sequence). V was trimmed by 6 bases and J by 2 bases, leaving 4 bases between them. The chain's CDR3 is CASRFNTEAFF. CDR3 in DNA: TGTGCCAGTAGGTTTAACACTGAAGCTTTCTTT.